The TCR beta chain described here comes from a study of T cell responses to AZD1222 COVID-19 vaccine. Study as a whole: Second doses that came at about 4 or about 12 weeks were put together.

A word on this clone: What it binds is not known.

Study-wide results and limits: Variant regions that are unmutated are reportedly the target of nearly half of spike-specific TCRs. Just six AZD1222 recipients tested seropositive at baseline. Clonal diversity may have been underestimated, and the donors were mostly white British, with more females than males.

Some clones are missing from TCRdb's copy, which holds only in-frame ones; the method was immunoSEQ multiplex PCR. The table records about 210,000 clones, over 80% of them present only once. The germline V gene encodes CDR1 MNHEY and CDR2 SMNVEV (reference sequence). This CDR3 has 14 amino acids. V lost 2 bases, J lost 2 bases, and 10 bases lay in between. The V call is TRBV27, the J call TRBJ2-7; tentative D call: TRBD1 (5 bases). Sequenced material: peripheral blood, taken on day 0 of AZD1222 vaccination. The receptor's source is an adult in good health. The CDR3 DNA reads TGTGCCAGCAGTTTAGGAGACAGCACCTACGAGCAGTACTTC. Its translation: CASSLGDSTYEQYF.